These T cell receptor beta chains were read from a single sample in a study of T cells in Graves' hyperthyroidism and ophthalmopathy. MiXCR was run by TCRdb on the multiplex PCR reads, yielding one entry per CDR3 protein. The repertoire holds about 200,000 distinct CDR3 sequences, with about a sixth as singletons. The specimen sequenced was blood. Every receptor here comes from a woman aged 50 to 65 with Graves' hyperthyroidism. CDR3s include the opening cysteine and the closing phenylalanine or tryptophan. D genes are given only for firm matches. Clone sizes are given selectively: once, few, many, or a class where the clone is expanded.

v_gene: TRBV28; j_gene: TRBJ1-4; d_gene: .; abundance: .; CDR3nt: TGTGCCAGCAGCCACAGTTCTAATGAAAAACTGTTTTTT; CDR3aa: CASSHSSNEKLFF
v_gene: TRBV7-3; j_gene: TRBJ1-3; d_gene: .; abundance: .; CDR3nt: TGTGCCAGCAGCTCCCAGGCTGGCTCTGGAACCACCATATATTTT; CDR3aa: CASSSQAGSGTTIYF
v_gene: TRBV27; j_gene: TRBJ2-7; d_gene: TRBD1; abundance: many; CDR3nt: TGTGCCAGCAGTTTAATTCAGGGGGCCCCATACGAGCAGTACTTC; CDR3aa: CASSLIQGAPYEQYF
v_gene: TRBV20-1; j_gene: TRBJ2-3; d_gene: TRBD2; abundance: many; CDR3nt: TGCAGTGCTTCATTAGCGGGGCACACAGATACGCAGTATTTT; CDR3aa: CSASLAGHTDTQYF
v_gene: TRBV12-3/TRBV12-4; j_gene: TRBJ2-5; d_gene: .; abundance: many; CDR3nt: TGTGCCAGCAGGCCGACTGTAGGGGAGACCCAGTACTTC; CDR3aa: CASRPTVGETQYF
v_gene: TRBV4-2; j_gene: TRBJ1-2; d_gene: TRBD1; abundance: .; CDR3nt: TGTGCCAGCAGCCAACCCAAAACAGGGGGGGACTATGGCTACACCTTC; CDR3aa: CASSQPKTGGDYGYTF
v_gene: TRBV18; j_gene: TRBJ2-4; d_gene: .; abundance: few; CDR3nt: TGTGCCAGCTCACCGGGGCGTAGCGGCTTATGGAACATTCAGTACTTC; CDR3aa: CASSPGRSGLWNIQYF
v_gene: TRBV7-6; j_gene: TRBJ1-4; d_gene: .; abundance: .; CDR3nt: TGTGCCAGCAGCTCTACTACCGGGGAAAAACTGTTTTTT; CDR3aa: CASSSTTGEKLFF
v_gene: TRBV20-1; j_gene: TRBJ1-1; d_gene: .; abundance: few; CDR3nt: TGCAGTGCTAGAGACCGTCTTAGCAGGACTGAAGCTTTCTTT; CDR3aa: CSARDRLSRTEAFF
v_gene: TRBV10-3; j_gene: TRBJ1-3; d_gene: .; abundance: few; CDR3nt: TGTGCCATCAGTGAAGGACATAGCTCTGGAAACACCATATATTTT; CDR3aa: CAISEGHSSGNTIYF
v_gene: TRBV5-1; j_gene: TRBJ2-5; d_gene: TRBD2; abundance: few; CDR3nt: TGCGCCAGCAGCTACGGACTAGCTGCTCAAGAGACCCAGTACTTC; CDR3aa: CASSYGLAAQETQYF
v_gene: TRBV11-2; j_gene: TRBJ1-2; d_gene: .; abundance: many; CDR3nt: TGTGCCAGCAGCTTAGGGTTGGACGGTAATGGCTACACCTTC; CDR3aa: CASSLGLDGNGYTF
v_gene: TRBV5-1; j_gene: TRBJ2-2; d_gene: TRBD1; abundance: .; CDR3nt: TGCGCCAGCAGATTCTCCTCTCGACAGGGTAGGGAACGAACCGGGGAGCTGTTTTTT; CDR3aa: CASRFSSRQGRERTGELFF
v_gene: TRBV30; j_gene: TRBJ2-3; d_gene: .; abundance: few; CDR3nt: TGTGCCTGGAGCAGGGAGAGAGGAGATACGCAGTATTTT; CDR3aa: CAWSRERGDTQYF
v_gene: TRBV10-3; j_gene: TRBJ1-1; d_gene: .; abundance: .; CDR3nt: TGTGCCATCAGTGTTAGGGGCGCACAAATGAACACTGAAGCTTTCTTT; CDR3aa: CAISVRGAQMNTEAFF
v_gene: TRBV11-3; j_gene: TRBJ2-1; d_gene: TRBD2; abundance: many; CDR3nt: TGTGCCAGCAGCGACCGGACTAGCGCCCCATCGAATGAGCAGTTCTTC; CDR3aa: CASSDRTSAPSNEQFF
v_gene: TRBV15; j_gene: TRBJ2-7; d_gene: .; abundance: few; CDR3nt: TGTGCCACCAGCAGAGATGAGGGGCCTTCCTACGAGCAGTACTTC; CDR3aa: CATSRDEGPSYEQYF
v_gene: TRBV20-1; j_gene: TRBJ2-5; d_gene: TRBD1; abundance: many; CDR3nt: TGCAGTGCTAGTACAGGGGGCGAGGAGACCCAGTACTTC; CDR3aa: CSASTGGEETQYF
v_gene: TRBV6-1; j_gene: TRBJ2-7; d_gene: TRBD1; abundance: many; CDR3nt: TGTGCCAGCAGCCTAACGGACAGGGACTACGAGCAGTACTTC; CDR3aa: CASSLTDRDYEQYF
v_gene: TRBV7-9; j_gene: TRBJ2-5; d_gene: TRBD2; abundance: many; CDR3nt: TGTGCCAACAGCTTAGGCGGGGAGGGCTGGGTCCAAGAGACCCAGTACTTC; CDR3aa: CANSLGGEGWVQETQYF
v_gene: TRBV12-3/TRBV12-4; j_gene: TRBJ2-3; d_gene: .; abundance: many; CDR3nt: TGTGCCAGCAGGGCCGGTCTGAGCACAGATGCGCAGTATTTT; CDR3aa: CASRAGLSTDAQYF
v_gene: TRBV5-1; j_gene: TRBJ2-2; d_gene: .; abundance: .; CDR3nt: TGCGCCAGCAGCCTAGAGACAGAGAACACCGGGGAGCTGTTTTTT; CDR3aa: CASSLETENTGELFF
v_gene: TRBV28; j_gene: TRBJ2-5; d_gene: TRBD1; abundance: few; CDR3nt: TGTGCCAGCAGGGGTGCAGGGGGAGCTCTTGGGACCCAGTACTTC; CDR3aa: CASRGAGGALGTQYF
v_gene: TRBV10-1; j_gene: TRBJ1-1; d_gene: .; abundance: .; CDR3nt: TGCGCCAGCAGTGAGTCGAGGTTTAGGGACGGGAACACTGAAGCTTTCTTT; CDR3aa: CASSESRFRDGNTEAFF
v_gene: TRBV5-1; j_gene: TRBJ2-7; d_gene: .; abundance: many; CDR3nt: TGCGCCAGCAGCTTGGGGTTGGGGTCCGTCTACGAGCAGTACTTC; CDR3aa: CASSLGLGSVYEQYF
v_gene: TRBV28; j_gene: TRBJ2-7; d_gene: .; abundance: many; CDR3nt: TGTGCCAGCAGCCCCGGCCCCCAGTACGAGCAGTACTTC; CDR3aa: CASSPGPQYEQYF
v_gene: TRBV5-6; j_gene: TRBJ2-5; d_gene: .; abundance: .; CDR3nt: TGTGCCAGCAGCCGGGCCACTCCGGGACAATACTTC; CDR3aa: CASSRATPGQYF
v_gene: TRBV5-1; j_gene: TRBJ2-3; d_gene: .; abundance: .; CDR3nt: TGCGCCAGCAGCTTGTCGACAGTCACGCAGTATTTT; CDR3aa: CASSLSTVTQYF
v_gene: TRBV20-1; j_gene: TRBJ1-4; d_gene: TRBD1; abundance: many; CDR3nt: TGCAGTGCCCCGAGGACAGGAGTTAATGAAAAACTGTTTTTT; CDR3aa: CSAPRTGVNEKLFF
v_gene: TRBV28; j_gene: TRBJ1-1; d_gene: .; abundance: many; CDR3nt: TGTGCCAGCAGTTTGGTACCGAACACTGAAGCTTTCTTT; CDR3aa: CASSLVPNTEAFF
v_gene: TRBV9; j_gene: TRBJ2-5; d_gene: TRBD1; abundance: many; CDR3nt: TGTGCCAGCAGCGTAGGGCAGGGGGTGGGGTCCGAGACCCAGTACTTC; CDR3aa: CASSVGQGVGSETQYF
v_gene: TRBV20-1; j_gene: TRBJ1-5; d_gene: .; abundance: .; CDR3nt: TGCAGTGCTGGGGGTTCAGGGTACCAGCCCCAGCATTTT; CDR3aa: CSAGGSGYQPQHF
v_gene: TRBV5-1; j_gene: TRBJ1-3; d_gene: .; abundance: .; CDR3nt: TGCGCCAGCAGCTTGGACAGCCCTGGAAACACCATATATTTT; CDR3aa: CASSLDSPGNTIYF
v_gene: TRBV14; j_gene: TRBJ2-3; d_gene: TRBD2; abundance: .; CDR3nt: TGTGCCAGCAGCCAAGATCTACGTAGCGGGAGTTCCCCGCAGTATTTT; CDR3aa: CASSQDLRSGSSPQYF
v_gene: TRBV4-1; j_gene: TRBJ1-1; d_gene: .; abundance: many; CDR3nt: TGCGCCAGCACAGGTATGGACACTGAAGCTTTCTTT; CDR3aa: CASTGMDTEAFF
v_gene: TRBV24-1; j_gene: TRBJ2-3; d_gene: .; abundance: many; CDR3nt: TGTGCCACCAGTGACCCCGGCAGTACGCAGTATTTT; CDR3aa: CATSDPGSTQYF
v_gene: TRBV2; j_gene: TRBJ2-3; d_gene: TRBD2; abundance: many; CDR3nt: TGTGCCAGCAGCCTAGCGGGAGCTAGCACAGATACGCAGTATTTT; CDR3aa: CASSLAGASTDTQYF
v_gene: TRBV6-5; j_gene: TRBJ2-7; d_gene: .; abundance: many; CDR3nt: TGTGCCAGCAGTTACGGGCTAGGCAACGAGCAGTACTTC; CDR3aa: CASSYGLGNEQYF
v_gene: TRBV30; j_gene: TRBJ2-1; d_gene: TRBD2; abundance: few; CDR3nt: TGTGCCTGGGCCGGACGAGCGGGAGACGGCGGTCGGGAGCAGTTCTTC; CDR3aa: CAWAGRAGDGGREQFF
v_gene: TRBV6-1; j_gene: TRBJ1-1; d_gene: TRBD1; abundance: few; CDR3nt: TGTGCCAGCAGTGAACCGATGGGACAGTTGAACACTGAAGCTTTCTTT; CDR3aa: CASSEPMGQLNTEAFF
v_gene: TRBV5-1; j_gene: TRBJ2-2; d_gene: .; abundance: few; CDR3nt: TGCGCCAGCACAGGGAGCTCCGGGGAGCTGTTTTTT; CDR3aa: CASTGSSGELFF
v_gene: TRBV6-5; j_gene: TRBJ2-5; d_gene: .; abundance: many; CDR3nt: TGTGCCAGCAGTTACCCTACAAGGGCTGCCGCCCAAGAGACCCAGTACTTC; CDR3aa: CASSYPTRAAAQETQYF
v_gene: TRBV12-3/TRBV12-4; j_gene: TRBJ1-1; d_gene: .; abundance: .; CDR3nt: TGTGCCAGCAGTTTATATCCCCCCGGTAAGGGGACTGAAGCTTTCTTT; CDR3aa: CASSLYPPGKGTEAFF
v_gene: TRBV15; j_gene: TRBJ2-2; d_gene: TRBD2; abundance: many; CDR3nt: TGTGCCACCAGCCGCAGCGGGAGCCTCGAGACCGGGGAGCTGTTTTTT; CDR3aa: CATSRSGSLETGELFF
v_gene: TRBV7-9; j_gene: TRBJ1-2; d_gene: TRBD1; abundance: few; CDR3nt: TGTGCCAGCAGCTTAGGCGGACAGGGAGATTATGGCTACACCTTC; CDR3aa: CASSLGGQGDYGYTF
v_gene: TRBV11-2; j_gene: TRBJ1-6; d_gene: .; abundance: few; CDR3nt: TGTGCCAGCAGCTTAGATTTGGTTTCACCCCTCCACTTT; CDR3aa: CASSLDLVSPLHF
v_gene: TRBV29-1; j_gene: TRBJ1-1; d_gene: .; abundance: many; CDR3nt: TGCAGCGGGAAGGAAACAGTGAACACTGAAGCTTTCTTT; CDR3aa: CSGKETVNTEAFF
v_gene: TRBV6-1; j_gene: TRBJ1-1; d_gene: .; abundance: many; CDR3nt: TGTGCCAGCAGTTATTCCGGTTTGAACACTGAAGCTTTCTTT; CDR3aa: CASSYSGLNTEAFF